Shown below are 27 T cell receptor beta chains from a single sample sequenced in a study of Ad26.COV2.S vaccination and SARS-CoV-2 variants. Sequencing used immunoSEQ multiplex PCR; TCRdb keeps in-frame clones, though not all of them. The data show fewer than 900,000 clones, 89% seen once. Described treatment: roughly 18 received Ad26.COV2.S at low or high dose, single or two shots; about five received placebo; per-sample allocation not given. Repertoires come from day 63 after the first vaccine or placebo injection. Sequenced material: peripheral blood, taken in a trial of Ad26.COV2.S vaccine versus placebo. Source of these receptors: a person between 18 and 59 years old who received the Ad26.COV2.S COVID-19 vaccine or a placebo.

This chain links TRBV5-1 with TRBJ2-5; D unclear. This CDR3 has 15 residues. Germline lookup yields CDR1 SGHRS and CDR2 YFSETQ. Deletions cut 3 bases from V and 7 bases from J, with 19 bases between. CDR3 nucleotide sequence: TGCGCCAGCAGCTCGGACGGCAAAGACGGCACGACCCAGTACTTC. Translation: CASSSDGKDGTTQYF.

The chain carries TRBV30 and TRBJ2-7; tentative D call: TRBD2 (5 bases). The CDR3 is 15 amino acids. Looked up from germline, CDR1 is GTSNPN and CDR2 is SVGIG (reference sequence). The ends were cut back, 0 bases at V and 0 bases at J, with 12 bases in the middle. The CDR3 here is CAWSVRGPSSYEQYF. The DNA for the CDR3 is TGTGCCTGGAGTGTACGCGGGCCGAGCTCCTACGAGCAGTACTTC.

V gene TRBV19 combines with J gene TRBJ2-7, with 9 bases identical to TRBD1. The ends lost 2 bases at V and 5 bases at J; junction bases unmatched: 4. Germline V gives CDR1 LNHDA, CDR2 SQIVND (reference sequence). CDR3 length equals 14 residues. This CDR3 is CASSIRGQGHEQYF. In DNA, the CDR3 is TGTGCCAGTAGTATACGGGGACAGGGCCACGAGCAGTACTTC.

This rearrangement joins TRBV19 to TRBJ2-1, with D possibly matching TRBD2 (5 bases). Germline V lookup: CDR1 LNHDA, CDR2 SQIVND (reference sequence). Trimming removed 5 bases from V and 6 bases from J, with 8 bases in between. The CDR3 has 12 amino acids. CDR3 region: CASSRGGNEQFF. CDR3 nucleotides: TGTGCCAGTAGTCGAGGAGGCAATGAGCAGTTCTTC.

The J gene is TRBJ1-5, the V gene TRBV19; possible D gene TRBD1, 5 bases. V lost 3 bases to trimming and J lost 3 bases, with 9 bases between them. CDR1 is LNHDA and CDR2 is SQIVND in the germline V gene (reference sequence). CDR3 length equals 14 residues. DNA for the CDR3: TGTGCCAGTAGTATCGAGACAGTCAATCAGCCCCAGCATTTT. This encodes CASSIETVNQPQHF. Filled out from reference TRBV19 and TRBJ1-5, the complete variable domain reads DGGITQSPKYLFRKEGQNVTLSCEQNLNHDAMYWYRQDPGQGLRLIYYSQIVNDFQKGDIAEGYSVSREKKESFPLTVTSAQKNPTAFYLCASSIETVNQPQHFGDGTRLSIL.

This chain uses TRBV6-5 with TRBJ1-2, with a tentative D call TRBD1 (6 bases). Germline V CDR1 and CDR2: MNHEY, SVGAGI. V was clipped by 0 bases and J by 5 bases, with 10 bases between them. The CDR3 contains 14 residues. For the CDR3, the DNA is TGTGCCAGCAGTTACTCCGGACAGCTTTATGGCTACACCTTC. Translation gives CASSYSGQLYGYTF.

Details on this clone: Other DNA sequences in this specimen translate into the identical CDR3. J is TRBJ1-6 and V is TRBV5-1, with D tentatively TRBD1 (5 bases). Germline values: CDR1 SGHRS, CDR2 YFSETQ. Trimming stripped 1 base from V and 9 bases from J, with 8 bases between. The CDR3 has 13 residues. CDR3 protein: CASSLLQGSPLHF. DNA of the CDR3: TGCGCCAGCAGCTTGCTGCAGGGTTCACCCCTCCACTTT.

The chain uses TRBV27 and TRBJ2-7, with no clear D. Trimming left V 3 bases short and J 3 bases short, with 15 bases between. From germline, CDR1 is MNHEY and CDR2 SMNVEV (reference sequence). This CDR3 comprises 15 residues. CDR3 DNA: TGTGCCAGCAGTTTGTCGAGCCCCAGAGTCTACGAGCAGTACTTC. Protein product: CASSLSSPRVYEQYF.

The genes are TRBV19 and TRBJ2-7; D might be TRBD1 (5 bases). Germline lookup yields CDR1 LNHDA and CDR2 SQIVND (reference sequence). With 3 bases removed from V and 0 bases from J, the gap between germline ends came to 15 bases. This CDR3 spans 16 amino acids. CDR3 region: CASSMVRTQSSYEQYF. DNA for the CDR3: TGTGCCAGTAGTATGGTCCGGACACAGAGCTCCTACGAGCAGTACTTC.

This chain connects TRBV18 to TRBJ1-1; D is possibly TRBD1 (5 bases). This CDR3 contains 15 residues. Germline V gives CDR1 KGHSH, CDR2 LQKENI. V lost 3 bases to trimming and J lost 10 bases, with 21 bases between them. Here the CDR3 DNA reads TGTGCCAGCTCACCGAACCGGGACCCGGAGCGCCGAGCTTTCTTT. Amino acids: CASSPNRDPERRAFF. The full variable domain, with the rest looked up from reference TRBV18 and TRBJ1-1, is NAGVMQNPRHLVRRRGQEARLRCSPMKGHSHVYWYRQLPEEGLKFMVYLQKENIIDESGMPKERFSAEFPKEGPSILRIQQVVRGDSAAYFCASSPNRDPERRAFFGQGTRLTVV.

The chain recombines TRBV6-6 with TRBJ2-7, with a tentative D call TRBD2 (5 bases). The germline CDR1 and CDR2 sequences are MNHNY and SVGAGI (reference sequence). With 2 bases removed from V and 6 bases from J, the gap between germline ends came to 11 bases. The CDR3 contains 13 residues. The chain's CDR3 is CASSYTGLGEQYF. In DNA form, the CDR3 reads TGTGCCAGCAGTTACACCGGACTGGGCGAGCAGTACTTC.

The V and J genes are TRBV20-1 and TRBJ1-2; D remains unclear. CDR1 DFQATT and CDR2 SNEGSKA come from the germline V gene (reference sequence). The CDR3 runs 11 residues. The CDR3 here is CRPAGNYGYTF. DNA of the CDR3: TGCAGGCCAGCCGGGAACTATGGCTACACCTTC.

This clone has only one observation. The chain combines TRBV3-1 (or the pseudogene TRBV3-2) with TRBJ2-5, with D tentatively TRBD1 (6 bases). This CDR3 region has 14 residues. Germline values: CDR1 LGHDT, CDR2 YNNKEL (reference sequence). V was shortened by 2 bases and J by 4 bases, with 11 bases between the two germline ends. The DNA for the CDR3 is TGTGCCAGCAGCCAAAACAGGGCGGGAGAGACCCAGTACTTC. It translates to CASSQNRAGETQYF.

The chain combines TRBV29-1 with TRBJ2-5; D is perhaps TRBD2 (5 bases). Trimming removed 7 bases at V and 2 bases at J, with 11 bases between. This CDR3 is built from 12 residues. Germline-derived CDR1 and CDR2 are SQVTM and ANQGSEA. The CDR3, as DNA: TGCAGCGGCGGACTGCGGCAAGAGACCCAGTACTTC. It specifies CSGGLRQETQYF.

This clone turned up a few times. The chain employs TRBV19 and TRBJ1-5; D is perhaps TRBD1 (5 bases). This CDR3 contains 13 residues. V was pared by 7 bases and J by 0 bases, with 7 bases between. The germline V gene has CDR1 LNHDA and CDR2 SQIVND (reference sequence). In nucleotides, the CDR3 is TGTGCCAGTACAGGGTATAGCAATCAGCCCCAGCATTTT. Translating gives CASTGYSNQPQHF.

This clone was recorded once. V gene TRBV7-8 combines with J gene TRBJ2-3; possible D gene TRBD2, 6 bases. CDR1 and CDR2 (germline): SGHVS, FQNEAQ. CDR3 length: 14 amino acids. Trimming removed 5 bases from V and 1 base from J, with 10 bases in between. The CDR3 DNA follows: TGTGCCAGCAGCCTGGGGAGGCGCACAGATACGCAGTATTTT. It codes for CASSLGRRTDTQYF.

The CDR3 loop is CSAHRQATYNEQFF. As DNA, the CDR3 is TGCAGCGCCCACCGACAGGCAACCTACAATGAGCAGTTCTTC. The chain combines TRBV29-1 with TRBJ2-1, with D possibly matching TRBD1 (6 bases). CDR3 length: 14 residues. The germline CDR1 and CDR2 sequences are SQVTM and ANQGSEA. V shed 7 bases and J shed 2 bases, with 15 bases lying between them.

J is TRBJ2-1 and V is TRBV4-1, with 10 bases fitting TRBD2. Germline values: CDR1 MGHRA, CDR2 YSYEKL. The CDR3 totals 16 residues. The ends lost 5 bases at V and 4 bases at J; junction bases unmatched: 8. The CDR3 loop is CASSGPGTSVYNEQFF. CDR3 coding DNA: TGCGCCAGCAGCGGACCCGGGACTAGCGTGTACAATGAGCAGTTCTTC.

The table lists this clone with a count of one. V is TRBV7-2 and J is TRBJ2-3, with 8 bases aligning to TRBD2. This CDR3 contains 16 residues. In germline, CDR1 is SGHTA, CDR2 FQGNSA. V dropped 0 bases and J dropped 5; count of bases not matched to a gene: 7. The CDR3, as DNA: TGTGCCAGCAGCTTAGCACAGGGACTAGATGGAGATACGCAGTATTTT. Translated, it gives CASSLAQGLDGDTQYF.

V and J are TRBV10-3 and TRBJ2-1; 11 nucleotides align to TRBD2. The germline CDR1 and CDR2 sequences are ENHRY and SYGVKD. The V gene end was trimmed by 4 bases and the J gene end by 7 bases; junction bases not matched to a gene: 18. The CDR3 is 19 amino acids. The CDR3 nucleotides read TGTGCCATCAGTGGGGGGCCCGGGACTAGCGGCTCCTGGGGGAATGAGCAGTTCTTC. Translating it yields CAISGGPGTSGSWGNEQFF.

This chain links TRBV5-5 with TRBJ2-7, with D tentatively TRBD2 (5 bases). Germline CDR1 is SGHKS and CDR2 is YYEKEE (reference sequence). The V end lost 2 bases, the J end lost 7 bases, and 10 bases lay between the germline ends. There are 12 residues in the CDR3. CDR3 sequence: CASSFWSGEQYF. The CDR3, as DNA: TGTGCCAGCAGCTTTTGGTCGGGGGAGCAGTACTTC.

This clone was detected once. The chain links TRBV6-5 to TRBJ2-1; no clear D. Between the trimmed V and J ends, which lost 8 bases and 1 base, there was a span of 9 bases. The CDR3 extends over 13 amino acids. Looked up from germline, CDR1 is MNHEY and CDR2 is SVGAGI. The CDR3 coding sequence is TGTGCCAGCCGGTGGGATTCCTACAATGAGCAGTTCTTC. This codes for CASRWDSYNEQFF.

This clone appeared a single time. This chain joins TRBV5-1 and TRBJ1-1, with a weak D call TRBD1 (5 bases). In germline, CDR1 is SGHRS, CDR2 YFSETQ. Trimming shortened V by 2 bases and J by 0 bases, and 17 bases separated the two germline ends. The CDR3 sequence is 17 residues long. CDR3 sequence (DNA): TGCGCCAGCAGCTTTATTGGTAAGGTAGGGGTGAACACTGAAGCTTTCTTT. It codes for CASSFIGKVGVNTEAFF.

The J gene is TRBJ2-6, the V gene TRBV18; D uncertain. The CDR3 is 16 amino acids. V was shortened by 3 bases and J by 0 bases, with 9 bases between the two germline ends. Germline V lookup: CDR1 KGHSH, CDR2 LQKENI. The CDR3 reads CASSPARSSGANVLTF. CDR3 DNA sequence: TGTGCCAGCTCACCGGCCCGGAGCTCTGGGGCCAACGTCCTGACTTTC.

V usage is TRBV30 and J usage is TRBJ2-7; 9 positions match TRBD1. The CDR3 sequence is 14 residues long. CDR1 is GTSNPN and CDR2 is SVGIG in the germline V gene (reference sequence). The V gene end was trimmed by 4 bases and the J gene end by 2 bases; junction bases not matched to a gene: 6. The CDR3 region has the DNA TGTGCCTGGACCCCCGACAGGGGGGCCTACGAGCAGTACTTC. Its translation: CAWTPDRGAYEQYF. The variable domain in full, completed from reference TRBV30 and TRBJ2-7, reads SQTIHQWPATLVQPVGSPLSLECTVEGTSNPNLYWYRQAAGRGLQLLFYSVGIGQISSEVPQNLSASRPQDRQFILSSKKLLLSDSGFYLCAWTPDRGAYEQYFGPGTRLTVT.

This chain connects TRBV29-1 to TRBJ2-5; 10 bases match TRBD2. The CDR3 sequence is 16 residues long. Looked up from germline, CDR1 is SQVTM and CDR2 is ANQGSEA. The junction had 12 bases not matched to a gene; V was cut back by 2 bases and J by 6 bases. CDR3 DNA sequence: TGCAGCGTTGAACTACTAGCGGGATCCTACACACAGACCCAGTACTTC. This encodes CSVELLAGSYTQTQYF.

The rearrangement uses TRBV6-4 and TRBJ1-1, with a tentative D call TRBD1 (5 bases). Germline loops: CDR1 MRHNA, CDR2 SNTAGT. The CDR3 has 13 amino acids. The germline V and J ends were trimmed by 9 bases and 1 base, with 12 bases remaining between them. In nucleotides, the CDR3 is TGTGCCAGACTACAGGAGAAGAACACTGAAGCTTTCTTT. Its translation: CARLQEKNTEAFF.